The 20 T cell receptor beta chains below come from one sample, sequenced in a study of identical twins. MiXCR, run by TCRdb on the 5' RACE reads, gives a single entry per CDR3 protein. The repertoire consists of approximately 240,000 distinct CDR3 sequences, with over 12% occurring once and the leading ten covering 8.8%. Sequenced sample: memory (CD45RO+) T cells sorted from blood. The receptors were gathered from a young woman in good health.

The rearrangement links TRBV27 to TRBJ1-2; TRBD1 might be the D (6 bases). Germline assignment: CDR1 MNHEY and CDR2 SMNVEV (reference sequence). The CDR3 consists of 14 residues. The V gene lost 2 bases and the J gene lost 5 bases, with 12 bases spanning the gap. The CDR3: CASSLGAGVYGYTF. CDR3 in DNA: TGTGCCAGCAGTTTAGGGGCAGGGGTATATGGCTACACCTTC.

This clonotype was found a few times. V gene TRBV20-1 combines with J gene TRBJ2-2, with D unresolved. Trimming took off 5 bases at V and 3 bases at J, with 13 bases between the two ends. Per the germline V gene, CDR1 is DFQATT and CDR2 is SNEGSKA (reference sequence). The CDR3 loop spans 14 amino acids. The CDR3 spells CSASLTGHTGELFF. CDR3 DNA: TGCAGTGCTTCCCTCACCGGGCACACCGGGGAGCTGTTTTTT.

This clonotype was counted ten times or more. This chain links TRBV7-2 with TRBJ2-7; perhaps D is TRBD1 or TRBD2 (5 bases each). V lost 5 bases and J 3 bases, leaving 14 bases between the germline ends. The CDR3 runs 14 residues. Germline V gene lookup returns CDR1 SGHTA and CDR2 FQGNSA. CDR3 in DNA: TGTGCCAGCAGCCCTTTCAGAGGGGACTACGAGCAGTACTTC. Translated, it gives CASSPFRGDYEQYF.

This clonotype was counted a few times. The V and J genes are TRBV29-1 and TRBJ2-3; a possible D gene is TRBD2 (5 bases). The CDR3 length is 12 residues. Germline V gene data show CDR1 as SQVTM and CDR2 as ANQGSEA. V shed 5 bases and J shed 3 bases, with 9 bases lying between them. CDR3 coding DNA: TGCAGCGTTTCGACGGGGACAGATACGCAGTATTTT. This codes for CSVSTGTDTQYF.

This chain connects TRBV4-2 to TRBJ2-1; possible D gene TRBD2, 5 bases. This CDR3 comprises 15 residues. Per the germline V gene, CDR1 is LGHNA and CDR2 is YNFKEQ. The V end was cut by 0 bases, the J end by 6 bases, with 12 bases between. CDR3 residues: CASSQDVASGNEQFF. The CDR3 DNA sequence: TGTGCCAGCAGCCAAGATGTAGCGTCGGGCAATGAGCAGTTCTTC.

V usage is TRBV27 and J usage is TRBJ2-1, with D hard to call. Trimming removed 2 bases at V and 2 bases at J, with 4 bases between. Germline CDR1 MNHEY, CDR2 SMNVEV (reference sequence). The CDR3 loop spans 13 amino acids. The CDR3 sequence is CASSLRPYNEQFF. CDR3 DNA sequence: TGTGCCAGCAGTTTACGCCCCTACAATGAGCAGTTCTTC.

This clonotype has at least ten counts. The chain links TRBV29-1 to TRBJ1-2; D uncertain. The CDR3 consists of 12 residues. V was shortened by 6 bases and J by 3 bases, with 11 bases between the two germline ends. Germline CDR1 and CDR2: SQVTM and ANQGSEA. CDR3 sequence reads: CSVARTDYGYTF. CDR3 DNA sequence: TGCAGCGTCGCGAGGACTGACTATGGCTACACCTTC.

This clonotype was detected ten times or more. The chain couples TRBV20-1 to TRBJ1-1; D unclear. Trimming pared 0 bases from V and 1 base from J, leaving 12 bases between. The CDR3 extends over 15 amino acids. The germline V gene encodes CDR1 DFQATT and CDR2 SNEGSKA (reference sequence). The CDR3 DNA is TGCAGTGCTAGAGATCTCGCACACTCGAACACTGAAGCTTTCTTT. This gives the protein CSARDLAHSNTEAFF.

The CDR3 protein is CSAREASGLGETQYF. In DNA, the CDR3 is TGCAGTGCTAGAGAGGCTAGCGGTTTAGGAGAGACCCAGTACTTC. The V gene is TRBV20-1, the J gene TRBJ2-5, with 7 bases identical to TRBD2. The CDR3 length is 15 residues. Germline-derived CDR1 and CDR2 are DFQATT and SNEGSKA (reference sequence). Trimming cost V 0 bases and J 4 bases; bases outside gene matches: 8.

V usage is TRBV7-2 and J usage is TRBJ2-7; TRBD2 matches at 7 bases. V dropped 3 bases and J dropped 6; count of bases not matched to a gene: 11. Germline V gene lookup returns CDR1 SGHTA and CDR2 FQGNSA. This CDR3 spans 15 amino acids. The CDR3 bases are TGTACCAGCAGCTTTGGGGGAGGGTGGGGTTCCGAGCAGTACTTC. Protein: CTSSFGGGWGSEQYF.

V gene TRBV10-3 combines with J gene TRBJ1-5, with TRBD1 matching over 9 bases. CDR1 is ENHRY and CDR2 is SYGVKD in the germline V gene. The CDR3 is 15 residues long. The V segment lost 3 bases and the J segment 9 bases; nucleotides outside the gene matches: 9. The CDR3, as DNA: TGTGCCATCAGTGAAACGGACAGGGGCATTCGGCCCCAGCATTTT. Amino acids: CAISETDRGIRPQHF.

This clonotype was recorded a few times. The chain carries TRBV5-1 and TRBJ2-1; 9 bases line up with TRBD2. After removal of 4 bases from V and 4 bases from J, the junction contained 6 bases not matched to a gene. Germline loops: CDR1 SGHRS, CDR2 YFSETQ. This CDR3 is built from 15 residues. The CDR3 protein is CASSPWTSDYNEQFF. The CDR3 DNA follows: TGCGCCAGCAGCCCCTGGACTAGCGATTACAATGAGCAGTTCTTC.

The genes are TRBV10-1 and TRBJ2-3; D remains unclear. From germline, CDR1 is WNHNN and CDR2 SYGVQD (reference sequence). V was cut by 6 bases and J by 6 bases, with 13 bases left in between. The CDR3 sequence is 13 residues long. In nucleotides, the CDR3 is TGCGCCAGCAGCGTCCATCCCGAGGATACGCAGTATTTT. It encodes CASSVHPEDTQYF.

This clonotype occurred a few times. This chain connects TRBV19 to TRBJ2-1; 7 bases agree with TRBD2. V lost 5 bases, J lost 12 bases, and 4 bases stayed unmatched. In germline, CDR1 is LNHDA, CDR2 SQIVND (reference sequence). This CDR3 comprises 11 residues. CDR3 sequence reads: CASSYTGGQFF. The CDR3 DNA follows: TGTGCCAGTAGTTATACGGGAGGGCAGTTCTTC.

The V call is TRBV4-3, the J call TRBJ2-7, with D possibly TRBD1 on 5 matching bases. Trimming removed 1 base from V and 1 base from J, with 17 bases in between. The CDR3 is 17 amino acids. The V gene's germline CDR1 is LGHNA and CDR2 YSLEER. In DNA, the CDR3 is TGCGCCAGCAGCCAAGTCGCGCGGACGGACAAATCCTACGAGCAGTACTTC. It translates to CASSQVARTDKSYEQYF.

This sequence joins TRBV10-2 and TRBJ2-1, with TRBD2 identical over 10 bases. The CDR3 runs 14 residues. Germline V gene lookup returns CDR1 WSHSY and CDR2 SAAADI. V dropped 10 bases and J dropped 3; count of bases not matched to a gene: 6. The CDR3 region is CATWRLAGYNEQFF. The CDR3 coding sequence is TGCGCCACCTGGCGACTAGCGGGCTACAATGAGCAGTTCTTC.

The gene calls are TRBV20-1 and TRBJ2-7, with 14 bases aligning to TRBD2. Germline CDR1 DFQATT, CDR2 SNEGSKA (reference sequence). CDR3 size: 15 residues. V was pared by 5 bases and J by 1 base, with 4 bases of the junction left unmatched. This CDR3 reads CSARLAGGLSYEQYF. The CDR3 nucleotides are TGCAGTGCTCGACTAGCGGGAGGGCTGTCCTACGAGCAGTACTTC.

CDR3 in DNA: TGTGCCAGCAGTTTTGCAGGGGGAGGTGGCTACACCTTC. It encodes CASSFAGGGGYTF. This chain joins TRBV27 and TRBJ1-2; TRBD1 agrees at 7 bases. CDR3 length: 13 residues. Germline-derived CDR1 and CDR2 are MNHEY and SMNVEV (reference sequence). V was pared by 3 bases and J by 7 bases, with 5 bases of the junction left unmatched.

The chain uses TRBV6-1 and TRBJ1-2; no reliable D call. Germline lookup yields CDR1 MNHNS and CDR2 SASEGT. The CDR3 spans 13 residues. The V end lost 3 bases, the J end lost 8 bases, and 13 bases lay between the germline ends. CDR3 sequence (DNA): TGTGCCAGCAGTGAGGGTCAGATAAGGGGCTACACCTTC. Residues: CASSEGQIRGYTF.

The table lists this clonotype with many counts. The chain joins TRBV10-1 to TRBJ2-3; D call uncertain. Between the trimmed V and J ends, which lost 3 bases and 5 bases, there was a span of 6 bases. Germline V gives CDR1 WNHNN, CDR2 SYGVQD (reference sequence). The CDR3 contains 12 residues. The CDR3 bases are TGCGCCAGCAGTGACGGTCTAGATACGCAGTATTTT. This gives the protein CASSDGLDTQYF.